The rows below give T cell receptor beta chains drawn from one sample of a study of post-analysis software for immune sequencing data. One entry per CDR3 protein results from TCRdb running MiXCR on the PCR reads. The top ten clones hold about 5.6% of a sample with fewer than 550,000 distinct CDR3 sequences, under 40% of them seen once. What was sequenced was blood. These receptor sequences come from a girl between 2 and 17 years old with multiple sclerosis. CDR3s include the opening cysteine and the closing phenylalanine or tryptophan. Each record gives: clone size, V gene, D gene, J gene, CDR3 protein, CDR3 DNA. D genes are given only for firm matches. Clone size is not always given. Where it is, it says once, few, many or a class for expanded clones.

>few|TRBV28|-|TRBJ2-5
CASTTGNQETQYF
TGTGCCAGCACTACCGGGAACCAGGAGACCCAGTACTTC
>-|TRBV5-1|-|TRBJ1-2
CASSFVARSGYTF
TGCGCCAGCAGCTTTGTGGCCCGGAGTGGCTACACCTTC
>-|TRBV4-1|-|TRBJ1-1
CASSQDWEQAAFF
TGCGCCAGCAGCCAAGATTGGGAGCAGGCGGCTTTCTTT
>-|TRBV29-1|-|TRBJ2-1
CSVFKRGRNFLYNEQFF
TGCAGCGTCTTCAAGAGGGGTAGAAATTTCCTCTACAATGAGCAGTTCTTC
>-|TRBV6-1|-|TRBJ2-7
CASSGRDWKEEQYF
TGTGCCAGCAGTGGGCGGGACTGGAAGGAAGAGCAGTACTTC
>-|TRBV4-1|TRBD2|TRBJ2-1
CASSQLAGAYNEQFF
TGCGCCAGCAGCCAATTAGCGGGGGCCTACAATGAGCAGTTCTTC
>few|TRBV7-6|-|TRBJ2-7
CASSRLISSYEQYF
TGTGCCAGCAGCCGACTGATCTCCTCCTACGAGCAGTACTTC
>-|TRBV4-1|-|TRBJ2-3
CASSQGLQRPRTNTQYF
TGCGCCAGCAGCCAAGGTCTGCAGCGCCCACGCACGAATACGCAGTATTTT
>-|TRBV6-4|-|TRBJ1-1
CASSDEIGMDAEAFF
TGTGCCAGCAGTGACGAGATAGGGATGGACGCTGAAGCTTTCTTT
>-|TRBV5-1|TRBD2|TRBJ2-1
CASSSTRLAGWGGNEQFF
TGCGCCAGCAGCTCGACTCGACTAGCGGGGTGGGGCGGCAATGAGCAGTTCTTC
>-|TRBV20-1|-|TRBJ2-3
CSAGLEPNTQYF
TGCAGTGCGGGGTTGGAACCCAATACGCAGTATTTT
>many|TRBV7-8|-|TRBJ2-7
CASSLIGLQYF
TGTGCCAGCAGCTTAATCGGTCTGCAGTACTTC
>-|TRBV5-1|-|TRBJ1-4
CASSLGGSANEKLFF
TGCGCCAGCAGCTTGGGTGGGTCGGCAAATGAAAAACTGTTTTTT
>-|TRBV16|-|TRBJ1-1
CASSHTGQNTEAFF
TGTGCCAGCAGCCATACCGGGCAGAACACTGAAGCTTTCTTT
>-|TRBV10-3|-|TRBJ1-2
CAITDRDEGLYGYTF
TGTGCCATCACTGACCGGGACGAAGGTCTCTATGGCTACACCTTC
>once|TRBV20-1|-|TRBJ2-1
CSARFSGAPMDEQFF
TGCAGTGCTAGGTTTAGCGGCGCCCCTATGGATGAGCAGTTCTTC
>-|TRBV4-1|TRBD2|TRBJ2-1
CASSLRTSPLTPSSYNEQFF
TGCGCCAGCAGCCTTCGGACTAGCCCCCTTACTCCAAGCTCCTACAATGAGCAGTTCTTC
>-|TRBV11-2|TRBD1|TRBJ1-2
CASSSWTGGVYGYTF
TGTGCCAGCAGCTCCTGGACAGGGGGCGTTTATGGCTACACCTTC
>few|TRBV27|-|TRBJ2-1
CASSLLGDEQFF
TGTGCCAGCAGTTTATTGGGCGATGAGCAGTTCTTC
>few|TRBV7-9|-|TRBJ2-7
CASSLWEGGPSSYEQYF
TGTGCCAGCAGCTTATGGGAGGGGGGCCCAAGCTCCTACGAGCAGTACTTC
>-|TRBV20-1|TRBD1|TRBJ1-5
CSARTGQGYNQPQHF
TGCAGTGCTAGAACGGGACAGGGATACAATCAGCCCCAGCATTTT
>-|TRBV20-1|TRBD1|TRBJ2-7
CSARAGGFYEQYF
TGCAGTGCTAGAGCAGGGGGCTTCTACGAGCAGTACTTC
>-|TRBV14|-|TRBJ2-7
CASSQDNFGEQYF
TGTGCCAGCAGCCAAGATAACTTCGGCGAGCAGTACTTC
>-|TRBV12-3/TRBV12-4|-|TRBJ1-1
CASSFRVDTEAFF
TGTGCCAGCAGTTTTCGGGTGGACACTGAAGCTTTCTTT
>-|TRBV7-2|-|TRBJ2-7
CASSVEGGSYEQYF
TGTGCCAGCAGCGTCGAGGGGGGTTCCTACGAGCAGTACTTC
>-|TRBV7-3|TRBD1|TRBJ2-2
CASSTGTVNTGELFF
TGTGCCAGCAGCACCGGGACAGTGAACACCGGGGAGCTGTTTTTT
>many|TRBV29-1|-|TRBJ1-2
CSVRSGISIGYTF
TGCAGCGTTCGGTCCGGGATATCTATCGGCTACACCTTC
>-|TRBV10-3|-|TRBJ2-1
CAIRPTGSSYNEQFF
TGTGCCATCAGGCCTACAGGGAGCTCCTACAATGAGCAGTTCTTC
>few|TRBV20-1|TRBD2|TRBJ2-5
CSARLAGGTGEQYF
TGCAGTGCTAGGCTAGCGGGGGGGACCGGGGAGCAGTACTTC
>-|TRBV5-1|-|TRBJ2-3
CASSPRGARTDTQYF
TGCGCCAGCAGCCCCCGGGGGGCCCGAACAGATACGCAGTATTTT
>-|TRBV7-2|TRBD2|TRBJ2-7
CASSSLLAGAREQYF
TGTGCCAGCAGCTCTTTGCTAGCGGGGGCGAGAGAGCAGTACTTC
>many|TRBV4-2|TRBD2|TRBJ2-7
CASSQDFSGGLYEQYF
TGTGCCAGCAGCCAAGATTTCAGCGGGGGGCTCTACGAGCAGTACTTC
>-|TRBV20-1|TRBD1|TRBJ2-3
CSASGTGFPTDTQYF
TGCAGTGCTAGTGGGACAGGGTTTCCCACAGATACGCAGTATTTT
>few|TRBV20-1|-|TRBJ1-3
CSATPGSRGAGNTIYF
TGCAGTGCAACCCCCGGGTCGCGGGGGGCCGGAAACACCATATATTTT
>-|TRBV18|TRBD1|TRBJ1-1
CASSPGQGSTEAFF
TGTGCCAGCTCACCGGGACAGGGGAGCACTGAAGCTTTCTTT
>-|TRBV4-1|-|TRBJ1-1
CASSHRSVNTEAFF
TGCGCCAGCAGCCACCGATCAGTGAACACTGAAGCTTTCTTT
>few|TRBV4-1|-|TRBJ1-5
CASSQVEDGQPQHF
TGCGCCAGCAGCCAAGTTGAGGACGGTCAGCCCCAGCATTTT
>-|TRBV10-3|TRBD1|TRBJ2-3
CAISESGRGQDTQYF
TGTGCCATCAGTGAGTCGGGAAGGGGGCAAGATACGCAGTATTTT
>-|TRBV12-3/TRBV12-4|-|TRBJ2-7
CASSLARTGGYEQYF
TGTGCCAGCAGTTTGGCTAGGACCGGAGGCTACGAGCAGTACTTC
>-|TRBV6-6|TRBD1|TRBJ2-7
CASSYGPGQGSYEQYF
TGTGCCAGCAGTTACGGACCGGGACAGGGGTCCTACGAGCAGTACTTC
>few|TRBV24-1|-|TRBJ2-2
CATSDTFLDTGELFF
TGTGCCACCAGTGACACCTTCCTAGACACCGGGGAGCTGTTTTTT
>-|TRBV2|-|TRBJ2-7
CASSEIGLGAYEQYF
TGTGCCAGCAGTGAGATTGGACTGGGCGCCTACGAGCAGTACTTC
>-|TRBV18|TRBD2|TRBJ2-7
CASSPTPSFGGFLYEQYF
TGTGCCAGCTCACCTACGCCTTCGTTCGGGGGGTTCCTCTACGAGCAGTACTTC
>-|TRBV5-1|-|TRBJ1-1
CASSFVDLDTEAFF
TGCGCCAGCAGCTTTGTGGACCTGGACACTGAAGCTTTCTTT
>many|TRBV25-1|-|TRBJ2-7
CASSEAGAYEQYF
TGTGCCAGCAGTGAGGCAGGGGCCTACGAGCAGTACTTC
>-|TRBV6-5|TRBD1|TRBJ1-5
CASSQRDRPNQPQHF
TGTGCCAGCAGTCAAAGGGACAGGCCGAATCAGCCCCAGCATTTT
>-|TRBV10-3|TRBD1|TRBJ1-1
CAISEGQPNTEAFF
TGTGCCATCAGCGAGGGACAGCCGAACACTGAAGCTTTCTTT
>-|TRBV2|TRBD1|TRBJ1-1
CASSEFRGPSEAFF
TGTGCCAGCAGTGAATTCAGGGGGCCCTCCGAAGCTTTCTTT
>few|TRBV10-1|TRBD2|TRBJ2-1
CASSKTSGGADEQFF
TGCGCCAGCAGCAAGACTAGCGGGGGGGCCGATGAGCAGTTCTTC
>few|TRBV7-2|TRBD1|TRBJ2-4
CASSTAPGQGQNIQYF
TGTGCCAGCAGCACTGCCCCGGGACAGGGGCAAAACATTCAGTACTTC
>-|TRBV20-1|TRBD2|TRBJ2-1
CSASPRGGGSRVRYNEQFF
TGCAGTGCTAGCCCTCGGGGCGGGGGGTCCAGGGTTCGCTACAATGAGCAGTTCTTC
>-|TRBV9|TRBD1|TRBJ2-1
CASSPGPTGARNEQFF
TGTGCCAGCAGCCCGGGCCCCACAGGGGCGCGGAATGAGCAGTTCTTC
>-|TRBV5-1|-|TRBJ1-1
CASSLEGNAEAFF
TGCGCCAGCAGCTTGGAAGGGAACGCTGAAGCTTTCTTT
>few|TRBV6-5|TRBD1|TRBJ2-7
CATIKPGQGYEQYF
TGTGCCACCATAAAACCGGGACAGGGCTACGAGCAGTACTTC
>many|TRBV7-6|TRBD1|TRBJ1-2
CASSPRGPNYGYTF
TGTGCCAGCAGCCCCAGGGGGCCGAACTATGGCTACACCTTC
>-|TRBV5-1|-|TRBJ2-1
CASSLGPGAGEQFF
TGCGCCAGCAGCTTGGGTCCGGGGGCGGGTGAGCAGTTCTTC
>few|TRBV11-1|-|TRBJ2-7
CASSFEGRYEQYF
TGTGCCAGCAGCTTCGAGGGGAGGTACGAGCAGTACTTC